This T cell receptor beta chain is drawn from a study of spatial heterogeneity in lung cancer. Study context: The study observed each unique TCR and UMI combination more than ten times on average in raw reads.

From germline, CDR1 is SQVTM and CDR2 ANQGSEA. V was pared by 6 bases and J by 3 bases, with 17 bases of the junction left unmatched. This CDR3 is 17 amino acids long. TCR cDNA molecules each carried a unique molecular identifier. TCRdb recomputed calls from the 5' RACE reads with MiXCR, one row per CDR3 protein. The data show more than 45,000 distinct CDR3 sequences, approximately 5% seen once. Time point defined: sample taken at primary tumor resection. The donors comprised about 65 untreated early-stage non-small cell lung cancer patients. In each case, whole RNA from tumor, nontumor lung or frozen PBMC was sequenced unsorted. This clonotype was detected only a few times.

The sample consisted of PBMCs, taken at surgery. This clonotype originated in a male donor with early-stage non-small cell lung cancer. The J gene is TRBJ2-3, the V gene TRBV29-1, with TRBD1 identical over 8 bases. The CDR3 bases are TGCAGCGTCGGACCTCCCGCTGACAGGGGTGGGACAGATACGCAGTATTTT. It specifies CSVGPPADRGGTDTQYF.